This note documents a single T cell receptor beta chain sequence. This clonotype was detected ten times or more. The target of this receptor is not known. No base quality values were provided; no much bigger clone lies one nucleotide off. From its cysteine to its phenylalanine, the CDR3 spans 17 amino acids. Here the CDR3 DNA is all that survives: 51 bases in frame from base 1. Looking up the germline V gene yields CDR1 SNHLY and CDR2 FYNNEI. Trimming removed 0 bases from V and 7 bases from J, leaving 19 bases between the germline ends. Unfractionated whole blood was collected in Tempus Blood RNA tubes, and total RNA was extracted from that blood. A handful of healthy volunteers acted as controls for TCR sequencing and had blood drawn at day 0, 2 weeks and 6 weeks. This record belongs to a study of human T cells and chemical hapten exposure (dated by TCRdb to 2020 to 2023). Regarding the complete study: Libraries were pooled for sequencing, and per-sample TCR yields varied mainly because of small differences in library volumes within the pool. From each blood RNA sample, both TCR alpha and TCR beta chains were sequenced. In alopecia patients, the study followed how the peripheral blood TCR repertoire changed in vivo over primary and secondary sensitization to diphenylcyclopropenone (DPC), a hapten. What the study reported, not specific to this receptor: After repeated subsampling, changes were observed in the strength of the expansion versus patch-test correlation and in the threshold at which the correlation became significant. No change with DPC sensitization was found in the number of TCRs above 1 in 1000 frequency, and no evidence of global repertoire structure alterations was found.

The library was prepared using 5' RACE. The instrument was an Illumina MiSeq. Library preparation attached unique molecular identifiers to individual cDNA molecules for quantitative, reproducible TCR counting. Per the source publication's procedure: A median of roughly 99,000 TCRs per sample was observed, with a range of about 20,000 to 690,600. V, J and CDR3 annotation of the TCR reads was performed with the Decombinator software suite. To make PS versus PT1 abundance plots, every sample was subsampled to the same number of TCRs (28,000). TCRs were defined as expanded if absent before sensitization and observed at least eight times at the 2-week time point. In-frame beta chains were kept once TCRdb had trimmed the public reads at Q25 with fastp and called clones with MiXCR. Every distinct CDR3 protein forms one entry, paired with its most common genes and DNA. The V and J calls, along with clone size, are taken from TCRdb and not from the paper's own processing. In this sample the table shows about 140,000 distinct CDR3 sequences, 4.1% of which occur a single time. The ten largest clones capture 1.3% to 1.5% of the sample.

This clonotype was obtained from a female donor in good health. The receptor chain draws on TRBV2 and TRBJ1-5; too little of a D gene remains to name it. The CDR3 amino acid sequence is: CASSEALIVLSSQPQHF. The bases read TGTGCCAGCAGTGAAGCGCTTATAGTCCTGTCGAGCCAGCCCCAGCATTTT.